This T cell receptor beta chain is drawn from a study of cytomegalovirus exposure and HLA in healthy donors (dated by TCRdb to between 2016 and 2019). The study in broad terms: According to an earlier analysis of 587 of the donors, 150 million to 200 million T cells yielded roughly 110 million unique TCR beta sequences and 276 Gb of sequence data. About 330 gigabases of sequencing data and 91 million or so unique TCR sequences made up an early release that covered 500 to 650 HLA-typed donors. Of the roughly 400 genotyped donors, more than 75% were placed in the genetic ancestry cluster associated with self-reported Caucasian donors. The aim of the study was to test whether cataloging public T cell receptors could identify signatures of past pathogen exposure. Using immunosequencing, the study profiled T cell repertoires from fewer than 700 subjects and related those repertoires to cytomegalovirus serostatus. A separate validation cohort of roughly 110 different subjects was used in addition to the 666-subject first cohort. To predict cytomegalovirus infection status, the study combined high-throughput TCR immunosequencing, statistical association of individual TCRs with disease status, and machine learning. A later analysis re-examined previously published TCR beta repertoires from more than 550 donors and added high-resolution HLA genotyping to investigate patterns of TCR occurrence. Rather than drawing on any new phenotypic data, the later analysis identified candidate immune exposures from TCR beta sequences and the way those sequences occurred across donors. An earlier analysis of 587 of the donors used high-throughput TCR beta sequencing to judge whether each TCR beta V gene segment behaved as functional or pseudogenic. Donor age, sex, ethnicity and CMV serostatus were compiled alongside the repertoire data. Genome-wide SNP genotypes for about 60% of the roughly 670 donors were used in a later genetic analysis, which treated that subset as a discovery cohort. Every repertoire in the discovery cohort had been generated on one and the same sequencing platform. HLA typing covered class I and class II loci at four-digit resolution. The number of typed donors differed by locus: about 620-630 for A, B, C, DRB1 and DQB1; approximately 520 for DQA1; some 610 for DPA1; and roughly 470 for DPB1. Roughly five DR-DQ haplotypes were handled as single units for association and clustering because linkage in the cohort was strong. Across about 370 genotyped donors of the cohort, an average of approximately 200,000 unique TCR beta nucleotide sequences per donor were sequenced, and roughly 20% of those sequences were non-productive. What the research found in general, with its limitations: V-gene and J-gene trimming of TCR beta chains was associated with a missense DCLRE1C variant in a later genetic analysis, and the association was replicated in an independent cohort. This cohort had only TCR beta chains sequenced, and the lack of alpha or paired-chain data limited which features could be detected. In a later analysis, the rate of TCR association differed among HLA loci, with DRB1 alleles having the most associated TCRs and HLA-C alleles having the fewest. A cluster of highly shared sequence variants was judged likely to represent a technical artifact of the sequencing pipeline. The authors suggested that the approach could potentially be extended to other disease states and immunological phenotypes. In the study, around 150 TCR beta chains were listed as associated with cytomegalovirus. The 87-base-pair reads could not distinguish some IMGT-functional V segments, including TRBV6-2 and TRBV6-3, so those segments were excluded. The classifier was reported to diagnose cytomegalovirus status with high specificity and sensitivity in both the original and validation cohorts. Correlated functional status among segregating V segments might reflect linkage disequilibrium, but an unknown experimental factor could not be ruled out. A later genetic analysis reported fewer N-insertions in productive TCRs among donors in an Asian-associated ancestry cluster than the roughly 650-donor mean. A few of the identified cytomegalovirus-associated TCR beta chains were confirmed in vitro to be specific for cytomegalovirus antigens. Immune exposure information for the cohort was limited to CMV serostatus. A further reported finding was that TCR beta sequences accurately predicted the HLA-A and HLA-B alleles for most subjects in the first cohort. Because HLA typing was unavailable for some donors at each locus, only the typed subset was used in association tests. The earlier analysis of some 560 of the donors excluded roughly 17 rarely observed V segments, including chromosome 9 orphons, because counts were too low. An earlier analysis of around 600 of the donors showed that most TCR beta V segments appeared in productive rearrangements either about 87% or about 30% of the time, which broadly matched IMGT annotations. Sequencing depth was assumed to be roughly uniform across donors in the presence/absence analyses, though that assumption may not hold. Compared with equally common non-associated chains, HLA-associated TCR beta chains in a later analysis were more clonally expanded and had lower generation probabilities. In a later analysis, several top co-occurrence clusters were reported to appear linked to parvovirus B19, influenza, CMV and Epstein-Barr virus. According to a later analysis, most CMV-associated TCR beta chains appeared to be HLA-restricted, and the HLA associations seemed to be driven largely by CMV exposure. In a later analysis, around 17,000 TCR beta sequences were associated with specific HLA alleles at a false discovery rate of 0.05. Assigning TCR associations to individual alleles was difficult when HLA alleles, especially DR and DQ, strongly co-occurred. Across donors, most TCR sequences were observed very rarely, whereas some public TCRs were present in many individuals.

On this clone itself: Its antigen is not yet known. The sample holds no much larger clone one base away, and base qualities are not on file.

The library was prepared using the immunoSEQ multiplex PCR assay. A mixture of 60 forward primers for TCR Vbeta segments and 13 reverse primers for TCR Jbeta segments was used in the multiplex PCR. Amplification of the CDR3 region of rearranged TCR beta genes was performed with a multiplex PCR assay on genomic DNA. Amplified TCR beta libraries were sequenced as 87-base-pair reads on the Illumina HiSeq System. As for the authors' bioinformatics: A later analysis tallied some 79 million unique TCR beta chains across the approximately 670 repertoires, and around 9.9 million of those chains were shared by two or more donors. Raw reads were error-corrected and collapsed into unique sequences by a nearest-neighbor algorithm in which closely related sequences were merged to remove PCR and sequencing errors. Alignment of CDR3 sequences to IMGT reference sequences was used to assign V, D and J gene segments. Each retained sequence needed at least a six-nucleotide match to both a V gene segment and a J gene segment. Rearrangements were called productive when the CDR3 lacked stop codons and stayed in frame with V and J; all others were non-productive. Following IMGT convention, CDR3 was defined as the stretch from the second conserved V-encoded cysteine to the conserved J-encoded phenylalanine. Sequences without an unambiguous match to a single V gene segment were excluded from the earlier analysis of approximately 560 of the donors. In an earlier analysis of 450 to 750 of the donors, a V segment was called functional when productive rearrangements were above 56.7%, and segregating when the standard deviation between donors exceeded 5%. A statistical classification framework was developed to diagnose cytomegalovirus status using the catalog of TCR beta chain sequences. In a later analysis, V and J genes were assigned by comparing TCR nucleotide sequences against IMGT/GENE-DB human TR gene sequences. In a later analysis, CDR3 sequences and most-parsimonious VDJ recombination scenarios were assigned using the TCRdist pipeline. A later analysis defined each TCR beta chain by its CDR3 amino acid sequence plus V-gene family, and excluded reads lacking a unique V-gene family. To address suspected cross-contamination and a sequencing artifact, a later analysis removed a few hundred highly shared, low-generation-probability nucleotide sequences. A later analysis calculated a clonal expansion index for each public chain from normalized within-repertoire ranks of inferred template counts. Generation probabilities in a later analysis came from a VDJ recombination model fitted to out-of-frame rearrangements, and those results were checked against IGoR. A later analysis scored TCR-TCR, TCR-HLA and TCR-CMV co-occurrence with hypergeometric tests, applying a repertoire-size bias correction to TCR pairs. A later analysis estimated false discovery rates by permuting HLA or CMV assignments 20 times. In a later analysis, co-occurring TCRs were grouped with DBSCAN, and TCRdist sequence similarity was added when clustering was performed within HLA-allele-positive subsets. Co-occurrence clustering excluded repertoires with fewer than 30,000 or more than 120,000 public chains, plus five with anomalous nucleotide sharing. As stored in TCRdb, this immuneACCESS dataset retains in-frame rearrangements with V and J assigned. A fraction of the clones does not appear; measured against another copy, unresolved V genes explain less than half of the discrepancy, and the remainder lacks a known reason. V and J calls and clone size are copied from that table; D and trimming were computed from the DNA. For this sample the table gives 98,000 or so clones, of which roughly three quarters were detected only once. The ten largest make up under 2% of the sample.

From the germline V gene, CDR1 is SGHTA and CDR2 is FQGNSA. The V and J ends are trimmed by 4 bases and 1 base, leaving 16 bases between them. From the cysteine up to the phenylalanine, the CDR3 has a length of 16 residues. Only CDR3 DNA remains: 48 bases, in frame from the first base. The cohort comprised 710 or so healthy bone marrow donors. Cohort members were all nominally healthy when sampled, although unrecorded immune exposures were likely present. The donor was CMV seronegative and was included in the group of under 450 seronegative cohort members. Every donor gave a peripheral blood sample, and the peripheral blood mononuclear cells from that sample were used for TCR beta sequencing. The Qiagen DNeasy Blood Extraction Kit was used to extract genomic DNA from the blood cell samples.

The sample taken for sequencing was PBMCs. The clonotype comes from a woman between 40 and 55 years old in good health and CMV-seronegative. The chain joins TRBV7-2 to TRBJ1-1; possibly the D gene is TRBD1, per 6 matching bases. CDR3 sequence: CASSSIRGHRNTEAFF. In nucleotides, the sequence is TGTGCCAGCAGCTCAATTAGGGGACACCGGAACACTGAAGCTTTCTTT.